Following are 9 T cell receptor beta chains from one sample sequenced in a study of CD8+CD57+ T cells in acquired aplastic anemia. Sequenced patients had shown CD8+CD57+ cell expansion by flow cytometry. The TCR beta profiling, which covered VDJ combination and CDR3 sequence, was carried out using genomic DNA as the template. TCRdb re-called the reads through MiXCR, storing one row per CDR3 protein. The data contain around 200,000 distinct CDR3 sequences, roughly 50% of them seen just once; the ten biggest clones take up approximately 20%. The sample consisted of sorted CD4+, CD8+, or CD8+CD57+ T cells (not recorded which) from PBMCs. The receptors were gathered from a human donor with aplastic anemia.

Comment on this clonotype: With a much larger clone just one base away, this may be a read error. The V and J genes are TRBV7-3 and TRBJ2-2, with 8 bases matching TRBD1. In germline, CDR1 is SGHTA, CDR2 FQGTGA. This CDR3 contains 16 residues. The CDR3 nucleotides are TGTGCCAGCAGCTCCGCCGGACAGGGAGGCACCGGGGAGCTGCTTTTT. This codes for CASSSAGQGGTGELLF.

V and J are TRBV15 and TRBJ1-1, with 12 nucleotides matching TRBD1. Per the germline V gene, CDR1 is LNHNV and CDR2 is YYDKDF (reference sequence). CDR3 length: 16 amino acids. Germline trimming cut 3 bases from V and 5 bases from J; bases unmatched to any gene: 7. In DNA form, the CDR3 reads TGTGCCACCAGCAGGCCCGGGACAGGGGGCAGGACTGAAGCTTTCTTT. It is translated as CATSRPGTGGRTEAFF.

In regard to this clonotype: This is likely a read error, given that the CDR3 carries no conserved phenylalanine or tryptophan at its end. No DNA is shown, since the ends of the CDR3 on it are uncertain; the CDR3 is the one TCRdb lists. The V gene is TRBV5-1, the J gene TRBJ2-7; TRBD1 was called by the table and not checked on the DNA. Both ends counted, the CDR3 spans 8 residues. In germline, CDR1 is SGHRS, CDR2 YFSETQ. The CDR3 sequence is CASRNRPG.

This clonotype has at least ten counts. V and J are TRBV5-1 and TRBJ2-2, with D tentatively TRBD2 (6 bases). Trimming pared 2 bases from V and 0 bases from J, leaving 8 bases between. The CDR3 has 15 amino acids. Germline values: CDR1 SGHRS, CDR2 YFSETQ. CDR3 in DNA: TGCGCCAGCAGCTTTGGGGGGACGAACACCGGGGAGCTGTTTTTT. Its protein product is CASSFGGTNTGELFF.

The chain uses TRBV7-3 and TRBJ1-4, with 8 bases fitting TRBD1. This CDR3 is built from 15 residues. Germline CDR1 reads SGHTA; CDR2 reads FQGTGA. Trimming removed 8 bases from V and 8 bases from J; junction bases left unmatched: 13. The CDR3: CASSPTTGAQEKLFF. CDR3 DNA sequence: TGTGCCAGCTCACCAACGACAGGGGCACAAGAAAAACTGTTTTTT.

A few counts support this clonotype. The chain employs TRBV7-8 and TRBJ1-6, with D possibly matching TRBD1 (5 bases). This CDR3 has 16 amino acids. CDR1 is SGHVS and CDR2 is FQNEAQ in the germline V gene. V was pared by 2 bases and J by 4 bases, with 12 bases between. CDR3 amino acids: CASSLQGGAYNSPLHF. DNA for the CDR3: TGTGCCAGCAGCTTACAGGGAGGGGCGTATAATTCACCCCTCCACTTT.

This rearrangement joins TRBV18 to TRBJ2-7; D is undetermined. The V gene lost 2 bases and the J gene lost 6 bases, with 14 bases spanning the gap. The length of the CDR3 is 14 residues. Germline-derived CDR1 and CDR2 are KGHSH and LQKENI. In nucleotides, the CDR3 is TGTGCCAGCTCACCAAGCCCGGTACTCAGCGAGCAGTACTTC. Protein sequence: CASSPSPVLSEQYF.

This clonotype is a singleton in its sample. Sequence at one end of the junction differs from germline and may be a read error. The J gene is TRBJ1-2, the V gene TRBV10-3; 7 bases are a match to TRBD1. CDR1 is ENHRY and CDR2 is SYGVKD in the germline V gene. The CDR3 loop spans 15 amino acids. This CDR3 is CASSRENRGPYGYTF. The CDR3 nucleotides are TGTGCCAGCAGTCGCGAGAACAGGGGCCCGTATGGCTACACCTTC.

The chain recombines TRBV29-1 with TRBJ1-1; a weak D match, TRBD1 (6 bases). The V gene's germline CDR1 is SQVTM and CDR2 ANQGSEA. The CDR3 has 12 residues. Trimming pared 8 bases from V and 5 bases from J, leaving 15 bases between. The CDR3 nucleotides read TGCAGCATTGGACAGACGGGGACTGAAGCTTTCTTT. Its protein product is CSIGQTGTEAFF.